This TCR beta chain was captured in a study of early T cells in non-severe SARS-CoV-2 infection. Looking at the study overall: Unsorted whole blood bulk RNA was sequenced, with unpaired chains.

Individual cDNA molecules received unique molecular identifiers during library preparation. TCRdb redid the calling of the 5' RACE reads with MiXCR, one entry per CDR3 protein. The table has roughly 50,000 distinct CDR3 sequences, about 7.8% seen once. This clonotype was seen ten or more times. What it recognizes is unknown. Whole-study findings and limits: Comparison of clonotypes with VDJdb favored anti-spike CD8 responses while missing private and CD4 specificities.

Deletions cut 0 bases from V and 7 bases from J, with 13 bases between. This CDR3 has 15 residues. Germline lookup yields CDR1 SGHRS and CDR2 YFSETQ. The origin of this receptor is an adult who was a healthcare worker with PCR-confirmed SARS-CoV-2 infection or an uninfected control (not recorded which). The rearrangement links TRBV5-1 to TRBJ2-2; the D gene is possibly TRBD1 (6 bases). The specimen sequenced was whole blood. The CDR3 region is CASSLVAGEHGELFF. The CDR3 coding sequence is TGCGCCAGCAGCTTGGTAGCAGGGGAACACGGGGAGCTGTTTTTT.